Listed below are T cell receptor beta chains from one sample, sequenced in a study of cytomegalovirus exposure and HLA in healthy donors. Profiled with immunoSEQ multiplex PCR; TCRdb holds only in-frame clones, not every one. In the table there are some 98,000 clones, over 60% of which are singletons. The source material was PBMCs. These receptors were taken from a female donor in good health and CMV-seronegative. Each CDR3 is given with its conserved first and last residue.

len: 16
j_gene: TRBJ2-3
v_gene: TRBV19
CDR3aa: CASSIGGAVGEDTQYF

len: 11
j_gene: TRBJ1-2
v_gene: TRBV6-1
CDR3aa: CASTQLYGYTF

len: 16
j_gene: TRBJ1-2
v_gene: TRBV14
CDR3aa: CASSQYPRTGMDGYTF

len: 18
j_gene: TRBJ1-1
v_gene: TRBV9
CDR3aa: CASSVTQHTGTGVTEAFF

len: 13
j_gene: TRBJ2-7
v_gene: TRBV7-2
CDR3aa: CASSVRDRGIQYF

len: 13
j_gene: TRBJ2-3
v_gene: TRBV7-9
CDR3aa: CASSFRGEDTQYF

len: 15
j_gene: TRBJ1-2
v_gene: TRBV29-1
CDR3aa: CSVEDRDRDIYGYTF

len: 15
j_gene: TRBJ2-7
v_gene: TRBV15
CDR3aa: CATSRGRGGGYEQYF

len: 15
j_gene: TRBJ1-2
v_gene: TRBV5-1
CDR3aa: CASSLLLGQGDGYTF

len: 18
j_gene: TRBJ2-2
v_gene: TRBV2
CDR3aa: CASSVELAGVGNTGELFF

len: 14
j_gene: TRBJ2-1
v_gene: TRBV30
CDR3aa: CAWSLRGGRNEQFF

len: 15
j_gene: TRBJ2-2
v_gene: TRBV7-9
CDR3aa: CASSQGYPTTGELFF

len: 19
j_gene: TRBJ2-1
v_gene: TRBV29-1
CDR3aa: CSVGRGGLAGGPVGSEQFF

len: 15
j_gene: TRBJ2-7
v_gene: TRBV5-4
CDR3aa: CASSLSGTGAYEQYF

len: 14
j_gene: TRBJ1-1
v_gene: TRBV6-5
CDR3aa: CASSYPGQNTEAFF

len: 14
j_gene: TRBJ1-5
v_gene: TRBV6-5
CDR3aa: CASTRGDRDQPQHF

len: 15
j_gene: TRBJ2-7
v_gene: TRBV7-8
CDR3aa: CASSLSRVESYEQYF

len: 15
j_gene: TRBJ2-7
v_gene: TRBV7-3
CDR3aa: CASSLEASGNYEQYF

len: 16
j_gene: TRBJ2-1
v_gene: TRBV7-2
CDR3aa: CASSSQGTSSYNEQFF

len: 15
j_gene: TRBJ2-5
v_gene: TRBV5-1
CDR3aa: CASSSHTLAQETQYF

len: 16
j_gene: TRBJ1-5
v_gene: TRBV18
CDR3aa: CASSPDRSTSNQPQHF

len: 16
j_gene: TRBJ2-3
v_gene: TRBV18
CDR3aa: CASSPPLPGGTDTQYF

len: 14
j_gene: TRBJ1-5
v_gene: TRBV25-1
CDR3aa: CASSEGQGGQPQHF

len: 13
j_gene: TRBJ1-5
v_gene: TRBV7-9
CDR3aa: CASSSPTGSPQHF

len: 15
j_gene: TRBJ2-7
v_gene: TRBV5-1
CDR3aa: CASSLGGQGSYEQYF

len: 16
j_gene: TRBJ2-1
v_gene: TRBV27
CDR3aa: CASSRLAGVSYNEQFF

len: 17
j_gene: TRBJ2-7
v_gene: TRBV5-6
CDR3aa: CASSLAQGRFFGYEQYF

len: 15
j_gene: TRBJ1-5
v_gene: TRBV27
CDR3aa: CASSSSYHSNQPQHF

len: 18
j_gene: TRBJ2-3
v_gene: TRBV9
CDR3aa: CASSVGGAGGASTDTQYF

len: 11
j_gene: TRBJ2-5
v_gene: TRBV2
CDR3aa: CASSYYETQYF

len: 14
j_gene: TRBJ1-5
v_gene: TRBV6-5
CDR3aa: CASSYDAKSQPQHF

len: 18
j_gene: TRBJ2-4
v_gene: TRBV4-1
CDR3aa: CASSQEWQPTRAKNIQYF

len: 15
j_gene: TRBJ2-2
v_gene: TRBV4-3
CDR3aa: CASSQFPGGAGELFF

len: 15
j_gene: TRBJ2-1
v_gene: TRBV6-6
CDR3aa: CASRKREMDAGEQFF

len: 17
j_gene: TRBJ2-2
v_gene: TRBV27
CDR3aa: CASSLGGLKTNTGELFF

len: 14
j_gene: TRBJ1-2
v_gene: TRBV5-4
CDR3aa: CASSWRGQGAGYTF

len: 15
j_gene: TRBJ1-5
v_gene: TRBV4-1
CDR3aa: CASGLGGSSNQPQHF

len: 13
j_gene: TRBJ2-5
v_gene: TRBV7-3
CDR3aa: CASSPTAQETQYF

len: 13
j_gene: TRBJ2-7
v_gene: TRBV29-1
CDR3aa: CSVATSGEYEQYF

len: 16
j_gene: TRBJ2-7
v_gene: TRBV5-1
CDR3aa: CASSLARGTRLYEQYF